A single T cell receptor (beta chain) is shown here with its context. Antigen specificity is unknown. CD4+ cells yielded CD45RA+ naive and CD45RA-negative memory subsets. The entry originates in a study of shared clonotypes between healthy human individuals. For the study at large: The donor group consisted of two women and three men, aged 18 to 49. Study-wide findings and caveats: The sharing of around 5% of naive CD4 clonotypes was seen across a handful of donors.

This CDR3 region has 15 residues. The V end lost 4 bases, the J end lost 3 bases, and 15 bases lay between the germline ends. From germline, CDR1 is SGDLS and CDR2 YYNGEE. TCRdb's copy holds only in-frame clones and misses some; the assay was immunoSEQ multiplex PCR. The table includes a few million clones, more than 90% detected once. The J gene is TRBJ2-3, the V gene TRBV9, with D possibly being TRBD2 (7 bases). This receptor was obtained from a man in his late teens or twenties in good health. Sequenced: naive CD4+ T cells sorted from blood. The subset: CD45RA+ positively selected. The CDR3 DNA reads as TGTGCCAGCAGCCTGGGGGGGCTCGCAACAGATACGCAGTATTTT. Translating gives CASSLGGLATDTQYF.